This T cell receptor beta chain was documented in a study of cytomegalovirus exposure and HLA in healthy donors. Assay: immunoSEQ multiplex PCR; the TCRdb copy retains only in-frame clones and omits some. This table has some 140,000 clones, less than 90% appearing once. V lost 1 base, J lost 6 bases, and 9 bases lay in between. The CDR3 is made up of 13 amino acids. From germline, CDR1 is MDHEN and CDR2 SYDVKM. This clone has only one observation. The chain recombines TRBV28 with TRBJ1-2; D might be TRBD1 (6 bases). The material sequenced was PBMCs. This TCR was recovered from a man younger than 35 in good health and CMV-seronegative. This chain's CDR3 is CASSLFHRDGYTF. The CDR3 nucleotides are TGTGCCAGCAGTTTATTTCACAGGGATGGCTACACCTTC.